This T cell receptor beta chain was retrieved from a study of shared clonotypes between healthy human individuals. The repertoire was sequenced with immunoSEQ multiplex PCR; TCRdb's copy has only in-frame clones and lacks some. The table has about 690,000 clones, 90% seen once. The germline V gene has CDR1 LGHNA and CDR2 YSLEER. This CDR3 contains 14 residues. Trimming stripped 4 bases from V and 1 base from J, with 8 bases between. What was sequenced was memory CD8+ T cells from PBMCs. Sample subset: CD45RO+ cells pooled with CCR7-negative TemRA cells. The V gene is TRBV4-3, the J gene TRBJ2-1; D is unresolved. The sequence derives from a man younger than 35 in good health. Some clones in this sample may be carry-over from other donors' samples. Here the CDR3 reads CASSRGRSYNEQFF. The DNA for the CDR3 is TGCGCCAGCAGCCGAGGTCGTTCCTACAATGAGCAGTTCTTC.